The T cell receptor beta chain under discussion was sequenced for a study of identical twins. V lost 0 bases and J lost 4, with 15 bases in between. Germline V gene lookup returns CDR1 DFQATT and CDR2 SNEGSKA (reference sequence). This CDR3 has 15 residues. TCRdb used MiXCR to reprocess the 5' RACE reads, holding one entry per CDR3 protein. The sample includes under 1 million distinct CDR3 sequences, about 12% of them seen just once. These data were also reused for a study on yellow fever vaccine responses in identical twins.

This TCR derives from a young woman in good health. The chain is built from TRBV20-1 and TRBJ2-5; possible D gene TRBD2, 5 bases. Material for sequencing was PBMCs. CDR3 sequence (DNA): TGCAGTGCTAGAGATCGGGCCAGCGGAGGAGAGACCCAGTACTTC. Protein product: CSARDRASGGETQYF.